Below, 18 T cell receptor beta chains from the same sample are listed, as sequenced in a study of blood T cells in healthy people across ages. Primed by a sample-barcoded 5' primer and a J-beta primer mix, a second PCR proceeded for about 6 to 12 cycles. TCRdb ran MiXCR on the 5' RACE reads and lists one entry per CDR3 protein. The sample includes roughly 1,500,000 distinct CDR3 sequences, 40% to 50% seen only once; the top ten take 6.5% to 10%. Material for sequencing was blood. The receptors stem from a woman under 30 in good health.

V is TRBV20-1 and J is TRBJ1-2; the match to TRBD1 covers 7 bases. Losses at the gene ends were 6 bases for V and 2 bases for J; bases not matched to a gene: 12. This CDR3 region has 15 residues. Germline V gene sequence: CDR1 DFQATT, CDR2 SNEGSKA (reference sequence). The CDR3 sequence: CSAHVGLGQNYGYTF. The CDR3 region has the DNA TGCAGTGCCCATGTCGGGTTGGGACAGAACTATGGCTACACCTTC.

The chain combines TRBV7-2 with TRBJ2-3, with 8 bases that match TRBD2. J gave up 4 bases and V 10 bases, and 10 bases lay outside the gene matches. The CDR3 loop spans 14 amino acids. Germline V CDR1 and CDR2: SGHTA, FQGNSA. The CDR3 sequence is CATGRGRDADTQYF. CDR3 sequence (DNA): TGTGCCACCGGGAGGGGCAGGGACGCAGATACGCAGTATTTT.

The chain has TRBV27 and TRBJ1-5; D remains unclear. The V and J ends lost 0 bases and 1 base respectively, with 4 bases between them. The CDR3 runs to 14 residues. Germline V gene data show CDR1 as MNHEY and CDR2 as SMNVEV (reference sequence). The CDR3 sequence: CASSLSPSNQPQHF. In DNA, the CDR3 is TGTGCCAGCAGTTTATCGCCCAGCAATCAGCCCCAGCATTTT.

This clonotype was seen many times. This rearrangement joins TRBV12-3 or TRBV12-4 to TRBJ2-3; the D gene is possibly TRBD2 (5 bases). The CDR3 sequence is 19 residues long. V was trimmed by 4 bases and J by 5 bases, leaving 28 bases between them. This chain's CDR3 is CASSWLLGRSRSVEDTQYF. DNA of the CDR3: TGTGCCAGCAGTTGGCTTCTCGGCCGAAGCCGTAGCGTGGAAGATACGCAGTATTTT.

The table lists this clonotype with a few counts. The chain employs TRBV15 and TRBJ2-3, with D unresolved. Deletions cut 2 bases from V and 4 bases from J, with 10 bases between. This CDR3 has 14 amino acids. Per the germline V gene, CDR1 is LNHNV and CDR2 is YYDKDF (reference sequence). The CDR3 DNA sequence: TGTGCCACCAGCAGAACCGCCCTCTCAGATACGCAGTATTTT. This translates into CATSRTALSDTQYF. Full variable domain (missing parts from reference TRBV15 and TRBJ2-3): DAMVIQNPRYQVTQFGKPVTLSCSQTLNHNVMYWYQQKSSQAPKLLFHYYDKDFNNEADTPDNFQSRRPNTSFCFLDIRSPGLGDTAMYLCATSRTALSDTQYFGPGTRLTVL.

The chain links TRBV18 to TRBJ1-2; D uncertain. The CDR3 totals 16 residues. Trimming took off 1 base at V and 2 bases at J, with 14 bases between the two ends. Germline V gene data show CDR1 as KGHSH and CDR2 as LQKENI. The CDR3 loop reads CASSPRVREENYGYTF. Written as DNA, the CDR3 is TGTGCCAGCTCACCACGGGTGAGGGAGGAAAACTATGGCTACACCTTC.

In DNA form, the CDR3 reads TGTGCCAGCAGTGAGGTTCTCCTCGGAGGGGGGGGGTTGGGAGAGACCCAGTACTTC. Its translation is CASSEVLLGGGGLGETQYF. This rearrangement joins TRBV2 to TRBJ2-5; TRBD2 is a possible D gene (7 bases). The CDR3 covers 19 residues. From germline, CDR1 is SNHLY and CDR2 FYNNEI. V was cut by 3 bases and J by 4 bases, with 27 bases left in between. Complete variable domain (other parts from reference TRBV2 and TRBJ2-5): EPEVTQTPSHQVTQMGQEVILRCVPISNHLYFYWYRQILGQKVEFLVSFYNNEISEKSEIFDDQFSVERPDGSNFTLKIRSTKLEDSAMYFCASSEVLLGGGGLGETQYFGPGTRLLVL.

The chain is built from TRBV27 and TRBJ2-3; TRBD1 aligns across 8 bases. V was clipped by 6 bases and J by 2 bases; unmatched bases: 7. Germline CDR1 MNHEY, CDR2 SMNVEV (reference sequence). CDR3 length equals 15 residues. The DNA of the CDR3 is TGTGCCAGCAGGTCTAAGGGACAGGTCACAGATACGCAGTATTTT. This encodes CASRSKGQVTDTQYF.

This clonotype was recorded only once. A much larger clone lies one base from this, so it may be a read error. This chain joins TRBV4-1 and TRBJ2-7, with a weak D call TRBD1 (6 bases). There are 14 residues in the CDR3. The germline V gene has CDR1 MGHRA and CDR2 YSYEKL. Here the CDR3 DNA reads TGCACCAGCAGCCCAGCTCCACAGGGTTACGAGCAGTACTTC. Its translation: CTSSPAPQGYEQYF.

This clonotype has just a few counts. CDR3 protein: CAISAREETQYF. The DNA for the CDR3 is TGTGCCATCAGTGCCAGAGAAGAGACCCAGTACTTC. The chain employs TRBV10-3 and TRBJ2-5; no clear D gene. The V end lost 4 bases, the J end lost 3 bases, and 6 bases lay between the germline ends. The CDR3 is made up of 12 amino acids. CDR1 is ENHRY, CDR2 SYGVKD, per germline.

The chain recombines TRBV19 with TRBJ2-1; 10 bases align to TRBD2. The CDR3 extends over 13 amino acids. V shed 4 bases, J shed 10 bases, and the junction held 4 bases outside the gene matches. Per the germline V gene, CDR1 is LNHDA and CDR2 is SQIVND (reference sequence). DNA of the CDR3: TGTGCCAGTAGTAGGACTAGCGGCTACGAGCAGTTCTTC. It codes for CASSRTSGYEQFF. The variable domain in full, with the rest retrieved from reference TRBV19 and TRBJ2-1, is DGGITQSPKYLFRKEGQNVTLSCEQNLNHDAMYWYRQDPGQGLRLIYYSQIVNDFQKGDIAEGYSVSREKKESFPLTVTSAQKNPTAFYLCASSRTSGYEQFFGPGTRLTVL.

The chain combines TRBV3-1 with TRBJ1-5; tentative D call: TRBD1 (5 bases). This CDR3 comprises 14 residues. CDR1 is LGHDT, CDR2 YNNKEL, per germline (reference sequence). With 2 bases removed from V and 6 bases from J, the gap between germline ends came to 11 bases. The CDR3, as DNA: TGTGCCAGCAGCCAAACCCCGGGGGGTCAGCCCCAGCATTTT. This gives the protein CASSQTPGGQPQHF.

CDR3 bases: TGTGCCAGCAGTTTAGCGTACAGCTCTGGGGCCAACGTCCTGACTTTC. Translated, it gives CASSLAYSSGANVLTF. The chain links TRBV12-3 or TRBV12-4 to TRBJ2-6; D uncertain. The CDR3 contains 16 residues. Trimming took 0 bases from V and 0 from J, leaving 6 bases between them.

The chain carries TRBV3-1 and TRBJ2-3; D is tentatively TRBD1 or TRBD2 (5 bases each). Germline V CDR1 and CDR2: LGHDT, YNNKEL (reference sequence). This CDR3 contains 17 residues. Trimming left V 3 bases short and J 2 bases short, with 18 bases between. CDR3 loop: CASSQGLAGTYTDTQYF. As DNA, the CDR3 is TGTGCCAGCAGCCAGGGGCTAGCCGGGACCTACACAGATACGCAGTATTTT.

This clonotype was detected a few times. The chain joins TRBV10-3 to TRBJ2-3, with a weak D call TRBD2 (5 bases). Germline V CDR1 and CDR2: ENHRY, SYGVKD. Trimming took 4 bases from V and 5 from J, leaving 7 bases between them. The CDR3 sequence is 12 residues long. CDR3 in DNA: TGTGCCATCAGTGCCGCGGGAGATACGCAGTATTTT. This sequence encodes CAISAAGDTQYF.

The gene calls are TRBV7-9 and TRBJ2-3; TRBD2 matches at 16 bases. This CDR3 contains 16 residues. In germline, CDR1 is SEHNR, CDR2 FQNEAQ (reference sequence). Trimming took 4 bases from V and 4 from J; bases not matched to a gene: 2. The DNA of the CDR3 is TGTGCCAGCAGCTCGGGACTAGCGGGAGGGTCAGATACGCAGTATTTT. Its translation is CASSSGLAGGSDTQYF.

This clonotype was seen more than once but under ten times. CDR3 sequence reads: CASSVRAGPFYEQYF. The CDR3 bases are TGTGCCAGCAGCGTTAGAGCGGGGCCGTTCTACGAGCAGTACTTC. V and J are TRBV9 and TRBJ2-7; 7 positions match TRBD2. The CDR3 totals 15 residues. With V trimmed by 2 bases and J by 3 bases, 8 bases remained unmatched. The germline CDR1 and CDR2 sequences are SGDLS and YYNGEE.

V is TRBV20-1 and J is TRBJ1-1, with a tentative D call TRBD1 (6 bases). The CDR3 is 10 amino acids. The V end was cut by 6 bases, the J end by 10 bases, with 12 bases between. Germline CDR1 is DFQATT and CDR2 is SNEGSKA (reference sequence). In nucleotides, the CDR3 is TGCAGTGCGTCACAGGGTGTAGCTTTCTTT. Amino acid sequence: CSASQGVAFF.